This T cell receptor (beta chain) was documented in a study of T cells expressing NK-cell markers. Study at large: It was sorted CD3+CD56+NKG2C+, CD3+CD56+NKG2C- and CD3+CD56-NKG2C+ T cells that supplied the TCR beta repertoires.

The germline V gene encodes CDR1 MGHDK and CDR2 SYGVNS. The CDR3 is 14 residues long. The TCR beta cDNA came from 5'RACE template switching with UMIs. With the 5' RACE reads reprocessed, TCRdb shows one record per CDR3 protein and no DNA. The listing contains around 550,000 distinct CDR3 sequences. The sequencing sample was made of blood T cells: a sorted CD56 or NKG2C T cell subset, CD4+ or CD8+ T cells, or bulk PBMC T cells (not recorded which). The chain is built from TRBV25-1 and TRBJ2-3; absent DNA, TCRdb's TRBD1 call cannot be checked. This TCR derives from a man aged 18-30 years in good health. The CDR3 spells CASSESGGAATQYF.